Following are 31 T cell receptor beta chains from one sample sequenced in a study of identical twins. Each CDR3 protein is one row after TCRdb ran MiXCR on the 5' RACE reads. This table holds around 1.7 million distinct CDR3 sequences, 32% found once. Sequenced material: cord blood. These receptors originate from a newborn girl in good health.

This clonotype occurred a few times. The chain uses TRBV4-1 and TRBJ2-3; no clear D. The CDR3 length is 13 residues. V was trimmed by 7 bases and J by 6 bases, leaving 14 bases between them. The germline V gene encodes CDR1 MGHRA and CDR2 YSYEKL. In DNA form, the CDR3 reads TGCGCCAGCAACCACCTTAGAGCGGATACGCAGTATTTT. This gives the protein CASNHLRADTQYF.

CDR3 amino acids: CSASHGGITHEQYF. In DNA form, the CDR3 reads TGCAGTGCTAGCCACGGCGGAATTACCCACGAGCAGTACTTC. This rearrangement joins TRBV20-1 to TRBJ2-7; D is uncertain. Trimming removed 3 bases from V and 5 bases from J, with 17 bases in between. CDR1 is DFQATT, CDR2 SNEGSKA, per germline (reference sequence). The CDR3 is made up of 14 amino acids.

The chain combines TRBV5-1 with TRBJ1-5; 7 positions agree with TRBD1. Losses at the gene ends were 4 bases for V and 4 bases for J; bases not matched to a gene: 8. CDR1 and CDR2 (germline): SGHRS, YFSETQ. CDR3 length: 15 residues. The CDR3 sequence: CASSQGTVGNQPQHF. CDR3 nucleotides: TGCGCCAGCAGCCAGGGGACAGTCGGAAATCAGCCCCAGCATTTT. The whole variable domain, remainder taken from reference TRBV5-1 and TRBJ1-5, is KAGVTQTPRYLIKTRGQQVTLSCSPISGHRSVSWYQQTPGQGLQFLFEYFSETQRNKGNFPGRFSGRQFSNSRSEMNVSTLELGDSALYLCASSQGTVGNQPQHFGDGTRLSIL.

The genes are TRBV6-6 and TRBJ1-5, with TRBD1 matching 12 bases. The CDR3 spans 16 residues. Germline V gene data show CDR1 as MNHNY and CDR2 as SVGAGI (reference sequence). J lost 4 bases, V lost 5 bases, and 6 bases had no gene match. The CDR3 nucleotides are TGTGCCAGCAGTCCACCGGGACAGGGGGCAAATCAGCCCCAGCATTTT. Translated: CASSPPGQGANQPQHF.

The sample holds a few counts of this clonotype. J is TRBJ2-5 and V is TRBV9, with D maybe TRBD2 (5 bases). Germline V gene data show CDR1 as SGDLS and CDR2 as YYNGEE. Trimming removed 4 bases at V and 5 bases at J, with 12 bases between. The CDR3 spans 13 residues. The CDR3 loop reads CASSKTSWETQYF. The CDR3 bases are TGTGCCAGCAGCAAAACTAGTTGGGAGACCCAGTACTTC.

CDR3 nucleotide sequence: TGTGCCAGCAGTCCGAGACAGGGGGCTGACAATGAGCAGTTCTTC. It codes for CASSPRQGADNEQFF. The rearrangement links TRBV6-5 to TRBJ2-1; 10 bases line up with TRBD1. Germline CDR1 MNHEY, CDR2 SVGAGI. The trim removed 5 bases at V and 5 bases at J, leaving 6 bases unmatched. The CDR3 sequence is 15 residues long.

This clonotype was counted many times. An end of the junction does not agree with germline; a read error may underlie this. This chain uses TRBV3-1 with TRBJ2-5; D unresolved. This CDR3 has 13 residues. Germline V gene data show CDR1 as LGHDT and CDR2 as YNNKEL (reference sequence). The DNA for the CDR3 is TGCGCCAGCAGCCAAGGTCTACGAGAGACCCAGTACTTC. Translating it yields CASSQGLRETQYF.

Ten or more counts support this clonotype. One end of the junction is discordant with germline, which a read error may explain. The chain carries TRBV11-2 and TRBJ2-7; D not certain. Looked up from germline, CDR1 is SGHAT and CDR2 is FQNNGV. This CDR3 has 12 amino acids. DNA for the CDR3: TGTGCCAGCAGTTTAGGGCAAAACGAGCAGTACTTC. Protein product: CASSLGQNEQYF.

V usage is TRBV20-1 and J usage is TRBJ1-1; 7 positions agree with TRBD1. The CDR3 runs to 16 residues. V was clipped by 2 bases and J by 1 base; unmatched bases: 10. Germline V lookup: CDR1 DFQATT, CDR2 SNEGSKA (reference sequence). The CDR3 DNA reads TGCAGTGCTAGAAGCCCCCGACAGGGTAGGAACACTGAAGCTTTCTTT. Translation gives CSARSPRQGRNTEAFF.

The gene calls are TRBV7-2 and TRBJ1-2; TRBD1 might be the D (6 bases). From germline, CDR1 is SGHTA and CDR2 FQGNSA. Trimming pared 5 bases from V and 11 bases from J, leaving 18 bases between. CDR3 length: 13 residues. CDR3 in DNA: TGTGCCAGCAGCCCAAGCGAGGGGGGTGGTTACACCTTC. It translates to CASSPSEGGGYTF.

This clonotype occurred a few times. The V and J genes are TRBV5-1 and TRBJ1-2; weak D call: TRBD1 (5 bases). In germline, CDR1 is SGHRS, CDR2 YFSETQ. V gave up 6 bases and J gave up 8 bases, with 8 bases separating them. The CDR3 contains 10 residues. CDR3 in amino acids: CASKGHGYTF. CDR3 nucleotide sequence: TGCGCCAGCAAGGGGCACGGCTACACCTTC.

Turning to this clonotype: An end of the junction does not agree with germline; a read error may underlie this. CDR3: CAWSASVAEAFF. As DNA, the CDR3 is TGCGCCTGGAGTGCCAGTGTAGCTGAAGCTTTCTTT. The rearrangement joins TRBV30 to TRBJ1-1; D gene ambiguous. The germline gives CDR1 GTSNPN, CDR2 SVGIG (reference sequence). CDR3 length: 12 amino acids. Based on the CDR3 plus reference TRBV30 and TRBJ1-1, the full variable domain is SQTIHQWPATLVQPVGSPLSLECTVEGTSNPNLYWYRQAAGRGLQLLFYSVGIGQISSEVPQNLSASRPQDRQFILSSKKLLLSDSGFYLCAWSASVAEAFFGQGTRLTVV.

Comment on this clonotype: Relative to the germline gene, one junction end is altered; a read error may explain this. V gene TRBV14 combines with J gene TRBJ2-7; tentatively, D is TRBD1 (6 bases). The length of the CDR3 is 13 residues. Germline-derived CDR1 and CDR2 are SGHDN and FVKESK. CDR3 residues: CASSDRYSYGQYF. As DNA, the CDR3 is TGTGCCAGCAGCGACAGGTACTCCTACGGGCAGTACTTC.

This clonotype has more than one count but fewer than ten. CDR3 loop: CASTWPGTSGVQQFF. In DNA, the CDR3 is TGTGCCAGCACTTGGCCCGGGACTAGCGGTGTACAGCAGTTCTTC. V and J are TRBV28 and TRBJ2-1, with 11 bases lining up with TRBD2. Per germline, CDR1 MDHEN and CDR2 SYDVKM. After removal of 7 bases from V and 11 bases from J, the junction contained 13 bases not matched to a gene. The CDR3 runs 15 residues.

J is TRBJ2-2 and V is TRBV28, with 8 bases fitting TRBD1. The CDR3 is 15 residues long. Germline V gene data show CDR1 as MDHEN and CDR2 as SYDVKM. The ends lost 3 bases at V and 6 bases at J; junction bases unmatched: 6. CDR3 in amino acids: CASSFADRVAGELFF. The DNA of the CDR3 is TGTGCCAGCAGTTTCGCGGACAGGGTAGCCGGGGAGCTGTTTTTT.

Of note for this clonotype: A single base separates this from a much larger clone, so it may be a read error. This chain uses TRBV29-1 with TRBJ2-7; 7 nucleotides match TRBD2. Germline V lookup: CDR1 SQVTM, CDR2 ANQGSEA. The CDR3 has 12 amino acids. The CDR3 reads CRAGTTDNEQYF. CDR3 sequence (DNA): TGCAGGGCCGGGACTACCGACAATGAGCAGTACTTC.

This clonotype was recorded a few times. The chain has TRBV20-1 and TRBJ1-5; no clear D. Germline V gene data show CDR1 as DFQATT and CDR2 as SNEGSKA (reference sequence). The CDR3 runs to 15 residues. The V gene lost 0 bases and the J gene lost 0 bases, with 9 bases spanning the gap. CDR3 loop: CSARDEAISNQPQHF. The CDR3 nucleotides read TGCAGTGCTAGAGATGAGGCGATTAGCAATCAGCCCCAGCATTTT.

V is TRBV6-1 and J is TRBJ2-5; tentative D call: TRBD1 (6 bases). Germline CDR1 MNHNS, CDR2 SASEGT. The CDR3 runs 14 residues. V dropped 1 base and J dropped 1 base, with 7 bases sitting between them. The CDR3 protein is CASSEGGGQETQYF. The CDR3 nucleotides read TGTGCCAGCAGTGAAGGAGGGGGCCAAGAGACCCAGTACTTC.

Ten or more counts support this clonotype. The chain combines TRBV15 with TRBJ2-1; D uncertain. Trimming stripped 0 bases from V and 0 bases from J, with 12 bases between. CDR1 is LNHNV and CDR2 is YYDKDF in the germline V gene (reference sequence). The CDR3 length is 17 residues. The CDR3 DNA is TGTGCCACCAGCAGAGATACTACCCGGGTCTCCTACAATGAGCAGTTCTTC. It translates to CATSRDTTRVSYNEQFF.

In this sample, this clonotype turned up many times. The genes are TRBV3-1 and TRBJ1-2; 8 positions match TRBD1. The CDR3 runs to 14 residues. Looked up from germline, CDR1 is LGHDT and CDR2 is YNNKEL (reference sequence). V lost 5 bases to trimming and J lost 3 bases; unmatched junction nucleotides: 5. The CDR3 coding sequence is TGTGCCAGCAGCTCATCAGGGGGCCACTATGGCTACACCTTC. This translates into CASSSSGGHYGYTF.

The CDR3 DNA reads as TGTGCCAGCAGTGAAGTAGAAGGGTTGGAGCAGTACTTC. Its protein is CASSEVEGLEQYF. V gene TRBV6-1 combines with J gene TRBJ2-7; unclear D gene. In germline, CDR1 is MNHNS, CDR2 SASEGT. This CDR3 has 13 residues. The V end lost 1 base, the J end lost 7 bases, and 11 bases lay between the germline ends.

In its sample, this clonotype was seen a few times. The chain joins TRBV2 to TRBJ2-3, with a possible D match to TRBD2 (6 bases). Germline-derived CDR1 and CDR2 are SNHLY and FYNNEI. The CDR3 is made up of 16 amino acids. V lost 1 base to trimming and J lost 1 base, with 12 bases between them. This CDR3 reads CASSEDRLEGTDTQYF. The CDR3, as DNA: TGTGCCAGCAGTGAAGATCGACTAGAGGGCACAGATACGCAGTATTTT.

This clonotype was observed a few times. The chain carries TRBV20-1 and TRBJ2-7; 15 bases map to TRBD2. The J segment lost 2 bases and the V segment lost 3 bases, leaving 5 bases of the junction unmatched. Germline V gene lookup returns CDR1 DFQATT and CDR2 SNEGSKA (reference sequence). The CDR3 sequence is 16 residues long. CDR3: CSASPRTSGRAYEQYF. As DNA, the CDR3 is TGCAGTGCTAGCCCTCGGACTAGCGGGAGGGCCTACGAGCAGTACTTC.

This chain connects TRBV10-3 to TRBJ2-1; 10 nucleotides match TRBD1. The J segment lost 7 bases and the V segment lost 3 bases, leaving 9 bases of the junction unmatched. Germline CDR1 is ENHRY and CDR2 is SYGVKD. The CDR3 runs to 16 residues. DNA of the CDR3: TGTGCCATCAGTGACGCGGACAGGGGGATCGGTAATGAGCAGTTCTTC. It is translated as CAISDADRGIGNEQFF.

The chain links TRBV27 to TRBJ1-1; 7 nucleotides agree with TRBD1. Germline V gene sequence: CDR1 MNHEY, CDR2 SMNVEV (reference sequence). The CDR3 covers 17 residues. V gave up 4 bases and J gave up 1 base; unmatched junction bases: 12. The CDR3, as DNA: TGTGCCAGCAGTTCAACAGGGGAGGGGATTAGGAACACTGAAGCTTTCTTT. This sequence encodes CASSSTGEGIRNTEAFF.

This CDR3 reads CASSWTETNEKLFF. The CDR3 nucleotides are TGTGCCAGCAGCTGGACAGAGACTAATGAAAAACTGTTTTTT. The chain combines TRBV7-2 with TRBJ1-4; D might be TRBD1 (6 bases). Between the trimmed V and J ends, which lost 4 bases and 2 bases, there was a span of 8 bases. Germline V gene lookup returns CDR1 SGHTA and CDR2 FQGNSA. CDR3 length: 14 amino acids.

This clonotype was picked up a small number of times. The chain uses TRBV29-1 and TRBJ1-1; D gene uncertain. This CDR3 is built from 14 residues. CDR1 and CDR2 (germline): SQVTM, ANQGSEA. Trimming pared 5 bases from V and 1 base from J, leaving 14 bases between. The CDR3 loop reads CSVLFRMGNTEAFF. CDR3 nucleotides: TGCAGCGTTCTTTTCCGCATGGGGAACACTGAAGCTTTCTTT.

This chain connects TRBV6-1 to TRBJ1-5; D call uncertain. With 2 bases removed from V and 7 bases from J, the gap between germline ends came to 9 bases. The CDR3 spans 13 residues. The V gene's germline CDR1 is MNHNS and CDR2 SASEGT. CDR3 protein: CASSESPRQPQHF. The CDR3 DNA is TGTGCCAGCAGTGAAAGCCCCAGGCAGCCCCAGCATTTT.

The rearrangement joins TRBV4-1 to TRBJ2-7; D gene unclear. The germline V gene encodes CDR1 MGHRA and CDR2 YSYEKL. This CDR3 is 15 amino acids long. Trimming took off 1 base at V and 0 bases at J, with 10 bases between the two ends. The CDR3 sequence is CASSQGERTSYEQYF. Here the CDR3 DNA reads TGCGCCAGCAGCCAAGGAGAGCGCACCTCCTACGAGCAGTACTTC.

This chain uses TRBV28 with TRBJ1-5; D remains unclear. Germline V gene sequence: CDR1 MDHEN, CDR2 SYDVKM. This CDR3 has 17 residues. With 1 base removed from V and 0 bases from J, the gap between germline ends came to 13 bases. CDR3 sequence (DNA): TGTGCCAGCAGTTTATTCGTTTTAAGGCGTAGCAATCAGCCCCAGCATTTT. Its translation: CASSLFVLRRSNQPQHF.

This clonotype was picked up a small number of times. The V call is TRBV11-2, the J call TRBJ2-1; TRBD2 matches at 13 bases. CDR3 length: 16 amino acids. The junction had 10 bases not matched to a gene; V was cut back by 5 bases and J by 9 bases. CDR1 and CDR2 (germline): SGHAT, FQNNGV. The CDR3 region has the DNA TGTGCCAGCAGCCGCCGGACTAGCGGGGGTAACAGTGAGCAGTTCTTC. Translating it yields CASSRRTSGGNSEQFF.